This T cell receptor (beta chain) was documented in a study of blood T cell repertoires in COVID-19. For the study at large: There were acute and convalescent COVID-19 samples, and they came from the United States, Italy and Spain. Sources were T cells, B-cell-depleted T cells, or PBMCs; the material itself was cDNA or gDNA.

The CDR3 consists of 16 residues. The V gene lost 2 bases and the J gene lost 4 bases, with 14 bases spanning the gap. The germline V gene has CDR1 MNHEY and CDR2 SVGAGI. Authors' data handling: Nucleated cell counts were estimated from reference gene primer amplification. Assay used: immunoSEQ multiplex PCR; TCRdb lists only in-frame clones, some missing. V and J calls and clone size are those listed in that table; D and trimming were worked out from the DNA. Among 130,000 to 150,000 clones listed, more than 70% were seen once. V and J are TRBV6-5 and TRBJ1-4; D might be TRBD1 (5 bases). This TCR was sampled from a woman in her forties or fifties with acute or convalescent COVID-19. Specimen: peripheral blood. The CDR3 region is CASSYVRRDFNEKLFF. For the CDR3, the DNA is TGTGCCAGCAGTTACGTACGCCGGGACTTTAATGAAAAACTGTTTTTT.